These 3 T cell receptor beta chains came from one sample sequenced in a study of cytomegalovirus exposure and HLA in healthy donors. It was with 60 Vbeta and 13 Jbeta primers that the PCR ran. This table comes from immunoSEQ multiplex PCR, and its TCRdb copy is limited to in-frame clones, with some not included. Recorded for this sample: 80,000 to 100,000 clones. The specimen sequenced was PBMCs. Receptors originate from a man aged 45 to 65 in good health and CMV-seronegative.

The CDR3 DNA is TGTGCCAGCAGCTCTCACAGGGGATACGGCTACACCTTC. Its translation: CASSSHRGYGYTF. This chain connects TRBV6-5 to TRBJ1-2; TRBD1 aligns across 7 bases. With 6 bases clipped from V and 8 bases from J, the junction kept 9 bases outside the gene matches. CDR1 MNHEY and CDR2 SVGAGI come from the germline V gene. The CDR3 consists of 13 residues.

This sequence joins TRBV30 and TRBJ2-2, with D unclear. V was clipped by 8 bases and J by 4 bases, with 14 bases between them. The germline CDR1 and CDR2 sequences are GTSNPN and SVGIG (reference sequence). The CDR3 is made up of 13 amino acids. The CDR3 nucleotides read TGTGCCGGAAGATCACGGAGCACCGGGGAGCTGTTTTTT. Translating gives CAGRSRSTGELFF.

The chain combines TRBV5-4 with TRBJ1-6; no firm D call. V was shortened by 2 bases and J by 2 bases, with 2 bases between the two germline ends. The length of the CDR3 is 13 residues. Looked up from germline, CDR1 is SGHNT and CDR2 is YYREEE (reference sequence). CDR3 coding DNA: TGTGCCAGCAGCTTTACCTATAATTCACCCCTCCACTTT. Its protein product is CASSFTYNSPLHF.